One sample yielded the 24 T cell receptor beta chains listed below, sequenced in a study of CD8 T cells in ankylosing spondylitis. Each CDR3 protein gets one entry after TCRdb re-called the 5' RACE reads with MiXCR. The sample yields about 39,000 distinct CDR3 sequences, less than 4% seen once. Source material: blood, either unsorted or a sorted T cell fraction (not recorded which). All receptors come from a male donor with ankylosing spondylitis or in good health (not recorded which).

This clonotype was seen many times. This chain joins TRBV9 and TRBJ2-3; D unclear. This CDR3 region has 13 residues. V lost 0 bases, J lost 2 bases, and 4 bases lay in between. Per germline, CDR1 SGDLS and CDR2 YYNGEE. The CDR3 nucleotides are TGTGCCAGCAGCGTAGCAACCACAGATACGCAGTATTTT. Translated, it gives CASSVATTDTQYF.

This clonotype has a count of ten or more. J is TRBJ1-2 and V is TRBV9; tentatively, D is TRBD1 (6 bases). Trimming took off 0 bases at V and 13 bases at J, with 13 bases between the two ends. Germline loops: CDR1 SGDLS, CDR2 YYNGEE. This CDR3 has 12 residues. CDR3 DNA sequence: TGTGCCAGCAGCGTAGATCGGGGGGCAGTCACCTTC. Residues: CASSVDRGAVTF.

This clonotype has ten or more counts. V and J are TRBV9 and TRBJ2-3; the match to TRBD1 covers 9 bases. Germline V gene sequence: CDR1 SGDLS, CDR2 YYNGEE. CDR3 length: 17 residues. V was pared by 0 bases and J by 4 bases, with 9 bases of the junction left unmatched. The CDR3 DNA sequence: TGTGCCAGCAGCGTAGGGGGGGGACAGGGTTTCGCAGATACGCAGTATTTT. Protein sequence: CASSVGGGQGFADTQYF. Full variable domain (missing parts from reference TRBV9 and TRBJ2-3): DSGVTQTPKHLITATGQRVTLRCSPRSGDLSVYWYQQSLDQGLQFLIQYYNGEERAKGNILERFSAQQFPDLHSELNLSSLELGDSALYFCASSVGGGQGFADTQYFGPGTRLTVL.

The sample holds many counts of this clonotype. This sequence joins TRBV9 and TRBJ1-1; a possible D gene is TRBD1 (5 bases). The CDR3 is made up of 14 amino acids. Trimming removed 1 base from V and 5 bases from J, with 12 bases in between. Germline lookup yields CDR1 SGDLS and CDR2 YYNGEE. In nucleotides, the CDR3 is TGTGCCAGCAGCGTACAGGGAGGCGAAACTGAAGCTTTCTTT. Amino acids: CASSVQGGETEAFF.

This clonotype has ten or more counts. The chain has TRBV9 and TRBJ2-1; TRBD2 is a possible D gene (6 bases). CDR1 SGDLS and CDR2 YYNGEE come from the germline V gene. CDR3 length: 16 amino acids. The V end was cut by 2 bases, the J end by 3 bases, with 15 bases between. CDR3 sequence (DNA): TGTGCCAGCAGCGTCGGCGGGGTCCCCTACTACAATGAGCAGTTCTTC. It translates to CASSVGGVPYYNEQFF.

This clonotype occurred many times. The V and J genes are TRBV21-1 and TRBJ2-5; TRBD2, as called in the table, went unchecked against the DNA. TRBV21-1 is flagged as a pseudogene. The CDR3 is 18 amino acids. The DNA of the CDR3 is TGTGCCAGCAGCAAAGGAAGCGGGAGGGCCAAGTACCAAGAGACCCAGTACTTC. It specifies CASSKGSGRAKYQETQYF.

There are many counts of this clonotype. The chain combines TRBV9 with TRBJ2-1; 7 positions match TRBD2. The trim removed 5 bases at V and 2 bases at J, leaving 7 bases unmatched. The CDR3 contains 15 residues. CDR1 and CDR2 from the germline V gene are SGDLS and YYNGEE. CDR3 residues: CASRPPSGAYNEQFF. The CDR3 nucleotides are TGTGCCAGCAGACCGCCCAGCGGGGCCTACAATGAGCAGTTCTTC.

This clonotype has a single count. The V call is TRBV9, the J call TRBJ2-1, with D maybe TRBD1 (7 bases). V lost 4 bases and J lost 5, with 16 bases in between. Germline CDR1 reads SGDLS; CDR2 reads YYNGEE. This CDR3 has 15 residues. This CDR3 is CASSTQTGRNNEQFF. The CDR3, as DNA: TGTGCCAGCAGCACCCAGACAGGGAGGAACAATGAGCAGTTCTTC.

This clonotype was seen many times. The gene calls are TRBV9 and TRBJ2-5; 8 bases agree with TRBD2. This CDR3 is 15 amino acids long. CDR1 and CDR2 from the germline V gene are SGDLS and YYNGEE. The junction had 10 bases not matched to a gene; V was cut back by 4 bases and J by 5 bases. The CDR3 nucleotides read TGTGCCAGCAGCCTTGCGGGAGGACTGCGGGAGACCCAGTACTTC. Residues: CASSLAGGLRETQYF.

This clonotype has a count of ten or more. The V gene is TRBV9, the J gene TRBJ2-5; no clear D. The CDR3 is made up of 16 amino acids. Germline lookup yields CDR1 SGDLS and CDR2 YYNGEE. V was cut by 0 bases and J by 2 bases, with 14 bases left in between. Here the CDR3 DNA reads TGTGCCAGCAGCGTAGGGTTAGGCACTGTTCAAGAGACCCAGTACTTC. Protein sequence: CASSVGLGTVQETQYF.

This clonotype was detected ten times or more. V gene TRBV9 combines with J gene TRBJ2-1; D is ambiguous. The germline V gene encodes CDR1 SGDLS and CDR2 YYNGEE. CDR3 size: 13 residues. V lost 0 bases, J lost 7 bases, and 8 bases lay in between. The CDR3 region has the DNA TGTGCCAGCAGCGTAGGGGCCGCGAATGAGCAGTTCTTC. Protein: CASSVGAANEQFF.

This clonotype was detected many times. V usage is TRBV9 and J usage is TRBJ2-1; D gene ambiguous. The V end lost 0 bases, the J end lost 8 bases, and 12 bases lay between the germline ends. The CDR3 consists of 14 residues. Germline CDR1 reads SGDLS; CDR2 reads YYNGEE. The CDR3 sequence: CASSVVWKSDEQFF. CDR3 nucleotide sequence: TGTGCCAGCAGCGTAGTCTGGAAGTCAGATGAGCAGTTCTTC.

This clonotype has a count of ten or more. The CDR3 DNA is TGTGCCAGCAGCGTAGAACCTAGCGGGGGGGACACAGATACGCAGTATTTT. Translated, it gives CASSVEPSGGDTDTQYF. V gene TRBV9 combines with J gene TRBJ2-3; 12 bases map to TRBD2. Germline V gene sequence: CDR1 SGDLS, CDR2 YYNGEE. Germline trimming cut 0 bases from V and 2 bases from J; bases unmatched to any gene: 4. This CDR3 region has 17 residues.

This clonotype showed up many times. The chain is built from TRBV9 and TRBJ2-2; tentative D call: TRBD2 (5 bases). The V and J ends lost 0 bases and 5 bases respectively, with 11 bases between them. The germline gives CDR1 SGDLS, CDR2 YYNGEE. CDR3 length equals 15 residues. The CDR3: CASSVEARGTGELFF. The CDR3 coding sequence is TGTGCCAGCAGCGTAGAGGCCCGCGGGACCGGGGAGCTGTTTTTT.

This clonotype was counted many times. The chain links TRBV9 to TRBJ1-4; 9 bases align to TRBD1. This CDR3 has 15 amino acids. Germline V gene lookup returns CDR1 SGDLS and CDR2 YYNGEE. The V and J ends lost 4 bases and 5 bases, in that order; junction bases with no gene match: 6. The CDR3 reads CASSTPGTGNEKLFF. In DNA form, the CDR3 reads TGTGCCAGCAGCACCCCGGGGACAGGGAATGAAAAACTGTTTTTT.

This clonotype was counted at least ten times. The CDR3 spells CASSDSFYNSPLHF. CDR3 nucleotides: TGTGCCAGCAGCGACAGCTTTTATAATTCACCCCTCCACTTT. The rearrangement links TRBV9 to TRBJ1-6; D gene ambiguous. Germline CDR1 SGDLS, CDR2 YYNGEE. The CDR3 has 14 residues. V was shortened by 3 bases and J by 4 bases, with 8 bases between the two germline ends.

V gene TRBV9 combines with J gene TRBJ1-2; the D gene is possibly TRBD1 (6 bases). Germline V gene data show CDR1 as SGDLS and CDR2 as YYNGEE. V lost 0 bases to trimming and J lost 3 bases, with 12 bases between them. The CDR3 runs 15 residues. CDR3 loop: CASSVVGGLHYGYTF. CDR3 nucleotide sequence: TGTGCCAGCAGCGTAGTTGGGGGCTTGCACTATGGCTACACCTTC.

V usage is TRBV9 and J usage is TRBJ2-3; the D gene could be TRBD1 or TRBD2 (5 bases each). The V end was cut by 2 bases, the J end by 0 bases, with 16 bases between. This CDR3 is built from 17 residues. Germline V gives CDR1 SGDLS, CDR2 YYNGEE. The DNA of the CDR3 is TGTGCCAGCAGCGTTCGGGGCTACCCCTCAAGCACAGATACGCAGTATTTT. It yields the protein CASSVRGYPSSTDTQYF.

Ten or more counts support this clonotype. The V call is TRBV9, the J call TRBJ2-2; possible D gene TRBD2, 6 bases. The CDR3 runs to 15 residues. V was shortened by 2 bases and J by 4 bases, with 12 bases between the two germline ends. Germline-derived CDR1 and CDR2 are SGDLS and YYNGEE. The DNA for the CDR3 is TGTGCCAGCAGCGTCGGGGGTGAGGGCACCGGGGAGCTGTTTTTT. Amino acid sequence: CASSVGGEGTGELFF.

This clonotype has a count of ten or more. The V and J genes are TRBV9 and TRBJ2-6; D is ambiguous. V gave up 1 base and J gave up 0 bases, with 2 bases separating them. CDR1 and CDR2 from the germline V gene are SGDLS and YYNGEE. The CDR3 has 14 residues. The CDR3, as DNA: TGTGCCAGCAGCGTAAGCTCTGGGGCCAACGTCCTGACTTTC. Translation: CASSVSSGANVLTF.

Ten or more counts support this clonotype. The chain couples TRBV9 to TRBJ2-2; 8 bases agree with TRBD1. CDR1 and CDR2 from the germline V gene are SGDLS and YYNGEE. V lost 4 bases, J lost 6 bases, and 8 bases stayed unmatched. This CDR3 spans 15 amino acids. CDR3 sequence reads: CASSQGAGGSGELFF. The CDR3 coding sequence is TGTGCCAGCAGCCAGGGGGCAGGGGGCTCCGGGGAGCTGTTTTTT. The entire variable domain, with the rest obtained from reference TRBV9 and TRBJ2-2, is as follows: DSGVTQTPKHLITATGQRVTLRCSPRSGDLSVYWYQQSLDQGLQFLIQYYNGEERAKGNILERFSAQQFPDLHSELNLSSLELGDSALYFCASSQGAGGSGELFFGEGSRLTVL.

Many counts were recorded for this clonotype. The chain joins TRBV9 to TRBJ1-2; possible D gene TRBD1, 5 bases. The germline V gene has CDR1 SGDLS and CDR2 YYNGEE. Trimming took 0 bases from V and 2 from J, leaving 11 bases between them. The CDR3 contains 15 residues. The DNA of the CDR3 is TGTGCCAGCAGCGTAGATGGGGGGAGCAACTATGGCTACACCTTC. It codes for CASSVDGGSNYGYTF.

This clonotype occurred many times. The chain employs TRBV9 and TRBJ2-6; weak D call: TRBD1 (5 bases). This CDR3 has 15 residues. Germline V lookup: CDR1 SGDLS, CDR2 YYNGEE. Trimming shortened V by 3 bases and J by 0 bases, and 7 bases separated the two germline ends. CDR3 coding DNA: TGTGCCAGCAGCGAGACAGTCTCTGGGGCCAACGTCCTGACTTTC. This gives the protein CASSETVSGANVLTF.

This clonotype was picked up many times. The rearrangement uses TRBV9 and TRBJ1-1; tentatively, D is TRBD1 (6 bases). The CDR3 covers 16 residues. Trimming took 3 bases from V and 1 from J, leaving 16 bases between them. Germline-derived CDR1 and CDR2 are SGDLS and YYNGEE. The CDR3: CASSATGGTRNTEAFF. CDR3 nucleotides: TGTGCCAGCAGCGCGACAGGTGGGACACGGAACACTGAAGCTTTCTTT.